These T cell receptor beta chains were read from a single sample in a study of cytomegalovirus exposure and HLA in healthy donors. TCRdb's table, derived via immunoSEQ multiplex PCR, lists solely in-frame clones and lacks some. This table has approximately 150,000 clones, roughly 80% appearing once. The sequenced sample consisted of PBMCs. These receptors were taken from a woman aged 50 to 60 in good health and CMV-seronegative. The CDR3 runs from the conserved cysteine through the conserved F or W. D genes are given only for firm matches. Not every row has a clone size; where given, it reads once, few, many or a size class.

CASSYAEEQFF | TGTGCCAGCAGCTATGCAGAAGAGCAGTTCTTC | TRBJ2-1 | - | - | TRBV5-4
CASSLLSGEGSPLHF | TGTGCCAGCAGCCTTCTGTCTGGAGAGGGCTCACCCCTCCACTTT | TRBJ1-6 | - | - | TRBV6-6
CASSPIETGELFF | TGTGCCAGCAGTCCAATCGAGACCGGGGAGCTGTTTTTT | TRBJ2-2 | - | - | TRBV6-5
CASSSLGGESNQPQHF | TGTGCCAGCAGCTCCCTTGGCGGAGAAAGCAATCAGCCCCAGCATTTT | TRBJ1-5 | - | - | TRBV7-6
CASSNWTDYSNQPQHF | TGTGCCAGCAGCAACTGGACAGACTATAGCAATCAGCCCCAGCATTTT | TRBJ1-5 | - | - | TRBV21-1
CARSATGSQPQHF | TGTGCCAGAAGCGCGACAGGGAGTCAGCCCCAGCATTTT | TRBJ1-5 | - | TRBD1 | TRBV5-3
CASSLTGADQPQHF | TGTGCCAGTAGCTTAACAGGGGCGGACCAGCCCCAGCATTTT | TRBJ1-5 | once | TRBD1 | TRBV19
CASSRDSDSNQPQHF | TGTGCCAGCAGCCGGGACAGCGATAGCAATCAGCCCCAGCATTTT | TRBJ1-5 | - | TRBD1 | TRBV6-5
CACQLISGGKDKAFF | TGTGCCTGCCAACTCATCTCGGGGGGCAAGGACAAAGCTTTCTTT | TRBJ1-1 | - | - | TRBV28
CASSGLPPSQYF | TGTGCCAGCAGCGGCCTCCCTCCCTCCCAGTATTTT | TRBJ2-3 | - | - | TRBV11-2
CASSLEQGWDTEAFF | TGCGCCAGCAGCTTAGAACAGGGTTGGGACACTGAAGCTTTCTTT | TRBJ1-1 | few | - | TRBV5-1
CASSSTGSEQYF | TGTGCCAGCAGCTCAACAGGGTCGGAGCAGTACTTC | TRBJ2-7 | - | - | TRBV5-6
CASSYTGTDTQYF | TGTGCCAGCAGTTACACAGGCACAGATACGCAGTATTTT | TRBJ2-3 | - | - | TRBV6-6
CASSLGLAGLEETQYF | TGCGCCAGCAGCTTGGGTCTTGCGGGACTAGAAGAGACCCAGTACTTC | TRBJ2-5 | - | TRBD2 | TRBV5-1
CASSSLTGGYEQYF | TGTGCCAGCAGTTCCTTGACAGGGGGCTACGAGCAGTACTTC | TRBJ2-7 | - | TRBD1 | TRBV6-5
CASRRTSASYEQYF | TGTGCCAGTCGGAGGACTAGCGCCTCCTACGAGCAGTACTTC | TRBJ2-7 | - | TRBD2 | TRBV28
CASSARRGGDQPQHF | TGTGCCAGCAGCGCACGTCGGGGAGGGGATCAGCCCCAGCATTTT | TRBJ1-5 | - | - | TRBV7-2
CASSNVLWASTDTQYF | TGTGCCAGCAGCAACGTTCTTTGGGCTAGCACAGATACGCAGTATTTT | TRBJ2-3 | - | - | TRBV7-9
CASSFEAKEFF | TGTGCCAGCAGCTTCGAGGCTAAAGAGTTCTTC | TRBJ2-1 | many | - | TRBV7-9
CASGFGGNTEAFF | TGTGCTAGTGGTTTCGGGGGGAACACTGAAGCTTTCTTT | TRBJ1-1 | - | - | TRBV12-5
CSVSTGAGNGYTF | TGCAGCGTTTCAACAGGGGCCGGGAATGGCTACACCTTC | TRBJ1-2 | - | TRBD1 | TRBV29-1
CAISESSSGYGYTF | TGTGCCATCAGTGAGTCGAGTAGCGGCTATGGCTACACCTTC | TRBJ1-2 | - | - | TRBV10-3
CASSYSERDPPFF | TGTGCCAGCAGTTACTCAGAGCGAGACCCGCCCTTCTTT | TRBJ1-1 | - | - | TRBV6-6
CASSQDRNTEAFF | TGTGCCAGCAGCCAAGACAGGAACACTGAAGCTTTCTTT | TRBJ1-1 | - | - | TRBV14
CATSRDSGTQYF | TGTGCCACCAGCAGAGATTCGGGGACCCAGTACTTC | TRBJ2-5 | - | - | TRBV15
CASEGRRENEQFF | TGTGCCAGCGAGGGACGGCGGGAGAATGAGCAGTTCTTC | TRBJ2-1 | - | TRBD2 | TRBV18
CASSDRDTGELFF | TGTGCCAGCAGTGACAGGGACACCGGGGAGCTGTTTTTT | TRBJ2-2 | - | - | TRBV25-1
CASNSVSSTDTQYF | TGTGCCAGCAATTCGGTATCCAGCACAGATACGCAGTATTTT | TRBJ2-3 | - | - | TRBV5-6
CASSLGPGQWMVQNTEAFF | TGTGCCAGCAGTTTGGGCCCGGGACAGTGGATGGTACAGAACACTGAAGCTTTCTTT | TRBJ1-1 | - | TRBD1 | TRBV28
CASSFGESNEQYF | TGTGCCAGCAGCTTCGGGGAGTCTAACGAGCAGTACTTT | TRBJ2-7 | - | - | TRBV5-6
CASSLITTGVSTEAFF | TGTGCCAGCAGCTTAATCACGACAGGGGTGAGCACTGAAGCTTTCTTT | TRBJ1-1 | - | TRBD1 | TRBV7-3
CASTDRRDATNEKLFF | TGTGCCAGCACCGACAGGAGAGACGCAACTAATGAAAAACTGTTTTTT | TRBJ1-4 | - | - | TRBV7-9
CASSFGQGNGYTF | TGCGCCAGCAGCTTTGGACAGGGGAATGGCTACACCTTC | TRBJ1-2 | once | TRBD1 | TRBV5-1
CASSISVYNEQFF | TGTGCCAGTAGTATTTCGGTCTACAATGAGCAGTTCTTC | TRBJ2-1 | - | - | TRBV19
CASSRVSQGADEQYF | TGTGCCAGCAGCCGAGTCTCCCAGGGGGCGGACGAGCAGTACTTC | TRBJ2-7 | once | TRBD1 | TRBV7-2
CAISERGLAGEADTQYF | TGTGCCATCAGTGAGAGGGGACTAGCGGGAGAGGCAGATACGCAGTATTTT | TRBJ2-3 | - | TRBD2 | TRBV10-3
CASSQETGANTGELFF | TGCGCCAGCAGCCAAGAGACAGGGGCGAACACCGGGGAGCTGTTTTTT | TRBJ2-2 | - | TRBD1 | TRBV4-3
CASSLGQGYGNTIYF | TGTGCCAGCAGCTTAGGGCAGGGGTACGGAAACACCATATATTTT | TRBJ1-3 | - | - | TRBV7-3
CASSSGTSGGPRGETQYF | TGTGCCAGCAGTAGTGGGACTAGCGGGGGGCCTAGGGGGGAGACCCAGTACTTC | TRBJ2-5 | - | TRBD2 | TRBV28
CASSLAWDRERQPQHF | TGTGCCAGCAGCTTGGCTTGGGACAGGGAAAGGCAGCCCCAGCATTTT | TRBJ1-5 | medium-sized | TRBD1 | TRBV5-6
CASSLVAGEYEQYF | TGTGCCAGCAGTTTGGTAGCGGGGGAATACGAGCAGTACTTC | TRBJ2-7 | - | TRBD2 | TRBV28
CASNPGTGSNQPQHF | TGTGCCAGTAATCCCGGGACAGGGAGCAATCAGCCCCAGCATTTT | TRBJ1-5 | - | TRBD1 | TRBV19
CASSPRLVRANYGYTF | TGTGCCAGCAGCCCGCGTTTGGTCCGCGCTAACTATGGCTACACCTTC | TRBJ1-2 | - | - | TRBV7-3
CASSFTTGSYEQYF | TGTGCCAGCAGCTTTACGACAGGTTCCTACGAGCAGTACTTC | TRBJ2-7 | - | - | TRBV5-8
CASSKLGAAYEQYF | TGTGCCAGCAGCAAGTTAGGGGCCGCCTACGAGCAGTACTTC | TRBJ2-7 | - | - | TRBV14
CASNPGVAGGRDTGELFF | TGTGCCAGTAACCCTGGGGTAGCGGGGGGGCGAGACACCGGGGAGCTGTTTTTT | TRBJ2-2 | - | TRBD2 | TRBV19
CASSRNRGKAKNIQYF | TGTGCCAGCAGCCGTAACAGGGGAAAGGCCAAAAACATTCAGTACTTC | TRBJ2-4 | - | TRBD1 | TRBV14
CASSHPIRLAPEADTQYF | TGTGCCAGCAGCCACCCCATCCGACTAGCTCCTGAAGCAGATACGCAGTATTTT | TRBJ2-3 | - | TRBD2 | TRBV7-9
CASSPSGRGSYNEQFF | TGTGCCAGCAGCCCTAGCGGGAGGGGGTCCTACAATGAGCAGTTCTTC | TRBJ2-1 | - | TRBD2 | TRBV5-4
CASSFYPGQGNEKLFF | TGTGCCAGCAGCTTTTACCCGGGACAGGGTAATGAAAAACTGTTTTTT | TRBJ1-4 | - | TRBD1 | TRBV7-9
CASSYSGTGVYEQYF | TGTGCCAGCAGTTACTCCGGGACAGGGGTCTACGAGCAGTACTTC | TRBJ2-7 | - | TRBD1 | TRBV6-6
CASSQDPLTSGGAIGFGTDTQYF | TGTGCCAGCAGCCAAGATCCCCTCACTAGCGGGGGGGCTATCGGTTTCGGTACAGATACGCAGTATTTT | TRBJ2-3 | - | TRBD2 | TRBV4-2
CASTLGGAGTEAFF | TGCGCCAGCACCCTGGGGGGGGCAGGCACTGAAGCTTTCTTT | TRBJ1-1 | - | - | TRBV5-1
CASSRLGGSGRTGTQYF | TGTGCCAGCAGCCGCCTAGGTGGTAGCGGGAGGACAGGTACGCAGTATTTT | TRBJ2-3 | - | TRBD2 | TRBV28
CASPPEGNQPQHF | TGTGCCAGCCCGCCGGAGGGAAATCAGCCCCAGCATTTT | TRBJ1-5 | few | - | TRBV2
CAWVNPGQGSYEQYF | TGTGCCTGGGTAAATCCGGGACAGGGCTCCTACGAGCAGTACTTC | TRBJ2-7 | - | TRBD1 | TRBV30
CATSSQFEGTEAFF | TGTGCCACCAGCAGCCAATTTGAGGGAACTGAAGCTTTCTTT | TRBJ1-1 | - | - | TRBV15
CASSLDPSGAYEQYF | TGTGCCAGCAGCTTAGACCCCAGCGGGGCCTACGAGCAGTACTTC | TRBJ2-7 | once | TRBD2 | TRBV7-2
CASTLGDRFNYGYTF | TGTGCCAGTACGCTAGGGGACAGGTTTAACTATGGCTACACCTTC | TRBJ1-2 | once | TRBD1 | TRBV19